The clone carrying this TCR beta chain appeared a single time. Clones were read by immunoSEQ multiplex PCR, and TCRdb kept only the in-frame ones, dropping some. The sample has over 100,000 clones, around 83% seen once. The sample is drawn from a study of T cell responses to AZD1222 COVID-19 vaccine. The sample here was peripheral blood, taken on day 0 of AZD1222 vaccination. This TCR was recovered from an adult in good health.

Written as DNA, the CDR3 is TGCGCCAGCAGCTTAGGCCTCAAAAGTTATGGCTACACCTTC. Translation: CASSLGLKSYGYTF. The chain combines TRBV5-1 with TRBJ1-2; D ambiguous. Germline V gene data show CDR1 as SGHRS and CDR2 as YFSETQ. The CDR3 covers 14 residues. Trimming removed 2 bases from V and 5 bases from J, with 13 bases in between. Supplemented by reference TRBV5-1 and TRBJ1-2, the full variable domain reads KAGVTQTPRYLIKTRGQQVTLSCSPISGHRSVSWYQQTPGQGLQFLFEYFSETQRNKGNFPGRFSGRQFSNSRSEMNVSTLELGDSALYLCASSLGLKSYGYTFGSGTRLTVV.